These T cell receptor beta chains were read from a single sample in a study of OX40 agonist ivuxolimab in advanced cancers. Profiled with immunoSEQ multiplex PCR; TCRdb holds only in-frame clones, not every one. The table lists over 75,000 clones, 80% to 95% of them singletons. Specimen: CD4+ or CD8+ T cells sorted from blood, collected in a trial of the OX40 agonist ivuxolimab. Every receptor here comes from an adult with an advanced solid tumor such as melanoma, head and neck, liver or kidney cancer. The CDR3 runs from the conserved cysteine through the conserved F or W. Each record gives: clone size, J gene, V gene, D gene, CDR3 length, CDR3 protein, CDR3 DNA. D genes are given only for firm matches. Size tells how often a clone was seen (once, few, many) or the class of an expanded clone, and some rows leave it out.

clone_size: -; j_call: TRBJ2-1; v_call: TRBV19; d_call: -; cdr3_length: 15; cdr3_aa: CASSRSQTHTNEQFF; cdr3_nt: TGTGCCAGTAGTAGATCCCAAACACACACCAATGAGCAGTTCTTC
clone_size: -; j_call: TRBJ2-7; v_call: TRBV5-5; d_call: TRBD1; cdr3_length: 13; cdr3_aa: CASSYGQGYEQYF; cdr3_nt: TGTGCCAGCAGCTACGGACAGGGGTACGAGCAGTACTTC
clone_size: -; j_call: TRBJ2-5; v_call: TRBV6-6; d_call: -; cdr3_length: 13; cdr3_aa: CASIRGGQETQYF; cdr3_nt: TGTGCCAGCATCAGGGGGGGCCAAGAGACCCAGTACTTC
clone_size: -; j_call: TRBJ1-1; v_call: TRBV18; d_call: -; cdr3_length: 14; cdr3_aa: CASSLRGGETEAFF; cdr3_nt: TGTGCCAGCTCATTAAGAGGGGGGGAGACTGAAGCTTTCTTT
clone_size: once; j_call: TRBJ1-5; v_call: TRBV5-8; d_call: -; cdr3_length: 17; cdr3_aa: CASSLALGLGINQPQHF; cdr3_nt: TGTGCCAGCAGCTTGGCCTTAGGTCTGGGGATCAATCAGCCCCAGCATTTT
clone_size: -; j_call: TRBJ2-5; v_call: TRBV7-2; d_call: TRBD2; cdr3_length: 14; cdr3_aa: CASSLAGGRETQYF; cdr3_nt: TGTGCCAGCAGCTTAGCGGGAGGGCGGGAGACCCAGTACTTC
clone_size: -; j_call: TRBJ1-1; v_call: TRBV6-6; d_call: -; cdr3_length: 13; cdr3_aa: CASSPSVQAEAFF; cdr3_nt: TGTGCCAGCAGTCCTTCGGTACAGGCTGAAGCTTTCTTT
clone_size: -; j_call: TRBJ1-1; v_call: TRBV10-3; d_call: TRBD1; cdr3_length: 15; cdr3_aa: CAITMSRGYGTEAFF; cdr3_nt: TGTGCCATCACCATGTCCAGGGGGTATGGCACTGAAGCTTTCTTT
clone_size: -; j_call: TRBJ1-4; v_call: TRBV15; d_call: TRBD1; cdr3_length: 15; cdr3_aa: CATSSRGRGNEKLFF; cdr3_nt: TGTGCCACCAGCAGCAGGGGGCGCGGTAATGAAAAACTGTTTTTT
clone_size: -; j_call: TRBJ2-4; v_call: TRBV28; d_call: TRBD2; cdr3_length: 15; cdr3_aa: CASSLRLAGQNIQYF; cdr3_nt: TGTGCCAGCAGCCTCCGACTAGCGGGCCAAAACATTCAGTACTTC
clone_size: -; j_call: TRBJ2-7; v_call: TRBV28; d_call: TRBD2; cdr3_length: 15; cdr3_aa: CASSILAGVTYEQYF; cdr3_nt: TGTGCCAGCAGTATACTAGCGGGCGTTACCTACGAGCAGTACTTC
clone_size: -; j_call: TRBJ2-2; v_call: TRBV9; d_call: TRBD2; cdr3_length: 17; cdr3_aa: CASSAGLAGEATGELFF; cdr3_nt: TGTGCCAGCAGCGCGGGACTAGCGGGAGAGGCCACCGGGGAGCTGTTTTTT
clone_size: -; j_call: TRBJ2-2; v_call: TRBV5-1; d_call: -; cdr3_length: 15; cdr3_aa: CASSLGPPVGGELFF; cdr3_nt: TGCGCCAGCAGCTTGGGGCCCCCCGTTGGCGGGGAGCTGTTTTTT
clone_size: -; j_call: TRBJ2-7; v_call: TRBV11-3; d_call: TRBD1; cdr3_length: 16; cdr3_aa: CASSLDSGTATYEQYF; cdr3_nt: TGTGCCAGCAGCTTAGACTCCGGGACAGCTACCTACGAGCAGTACTTC
clone_size: -; j_call: TRBJ2-7; v_call: TRBV30; d_call: -; cdr3_length: 12; cdr3_aa: CAWSQRNYEQYF; cdr3_nt: TGTGCCTGGAGTCAGAGAAATTACGAGCAGTACTTC
clone_size: -; j_call: TRBJ1-1; v_call: TRBV6-1; d_call: -; cdr3_length: 14; cdr3_aa: CASSAIDRNTEAFF; cdr3_nt: TGTGCCAGCAGTGCCATTGACAGAAACACTGAAGCTTTCTTT
clone_size: -; j_call: TRBJ1-5; v_call: TRBV7-9; d_call: TRBD1; cdr3_length: 13; cdr3_aa: CASSLTGNQPQHF; cdr3_nt: TGTGCCAGCAGCTTGACAGGGAATCAGCCCCAGCATTTT
clone_size: -; j_call: TRBJ2-1; v_call: TRBV18; d_call: -; cdr3_length: 11; cdr3_aa: CASSPDLEQFF; cdr3_nt: TGTGCCAGCTCACCAGACCTAGAGCAGTTCTTC
clone_size: -; j_call: TRBJ2-2; v_call: TRBV5-1; d_call: -; cdr3_length: 15; cdr3_aa: CASSLVNSYTGELFF; cdr3_nt: TGCGCCAGCAGCTTGGTAAACAGTTACACCGGGGAGCTGTTTTTT
clone_size: -; j_call: TRBJ2-1; v_call: TRBV6-1; d_call: -; cdr3_length: 16; cdr3_aa: CASSAPGSPRENEQFF; cdr3_nt: TGTGCCAGCAGTGCCCCGGGCAGCCCGAGGGAGAATGAGCAGTTCTTC
clone_size: -; j_call: TRBJ2-5; v_call: TRBV18; d_call: -; cdr3_length: 15; cdr3_aa: CASSSDRGTQETQYF; cdr3_nt: TGTGCCAGCTCCTCGGACAGAGGAACGCAAGAGACCCAGTACTTC
clone_size: -; j_call: TRBJ2-6; v_call: TRBV27; d_call: -; cdr3_length: 15; cdr3_aa: CARTALSSGANVLTF; cdr3_nt: TGTGCTCGGACAGCCCTTAGCTCTGGGGCCAACGTCCTGACTTTC
clone_size: -; j_call: TRBJ1-1; v_call: TRBV18; d_call: TRBD1; cdr3_length: 11; cdr3_aa: CASSPGTGGFF; cdr3_nt: TGTGCCAGCTCACCCGGGACAGGGGGCTTCTTT
clone_size: -; j_call: TRBJ1-2; v_call: TRBV19; d_call: -; cdr3_length: 15; cdr3_aa: CASSSGGGAGYGYTF; cdr3_nt: TGTGCCAGTAGTAGCGGTGGAGGCGCAGGCTATGGCTACACCTTC
clone_size: -; j_call: TRBJ1-4; v_call: TRBV5-1; d_call: -; cdr3_length: 12; cdr3_aa: CASSLDGEKLFF; cdr3_nt: TGCGCCAGCAGCTTGGATGGTGAAAAACTGTTTTTT
clone_size: -; j_call: TRBJ2-4; v_call: TRBV11-2; d_call: -; cdr3_length: 16; cdr3_aa: CASSFTGSGAKNIQYF; cdr3_nt: TGTGCCAGCAGCTTTACCGGGTCTGGGGCCAAAAACATTCAGTACTTC
clone_size: once; j_call: TRBJ2-1; v_call: TRBV6-1; d_call: -; cdr3_length: 13; cdr3_aa: CASGTSSYNEQFF; cdr3_nt: TGTGCCAGCGGGACATCGTCCTACAATGAGCAGTTCTTC
clone_size: -; j_call: TRBJ2-7; v_call: TRBV19; d_call: -; cdr3_length: 14; cdr3_aa: CASSQQGTTYEQYF; cdr3_nt: TGTGCCAGTAGTCAACAGGGTACCACCTACGAGCAGTACTTC
clone_size: -; j_call: TRBJ2-2; v_call: TRBV19; d_call: TRBD2; cdr3_length: 17; cdr3_aa: CASRAGLAGANTGELFF; cdr3_nt: TGTGCCAGTAGGGCGGGACTAGCGGGAGCCAACACCGGGGAGCTGTTTTTT
clone_size: -; j_call: TRBJ2-1; v_call: TRBV19; d_call: -; cdr3_length: 15; cdr3_aa: CASSIGSVSYNEQFF; cdr3_nt: TGTGCCAGTAGTATAGGTTCGGTTTCCTACAATGAGCAGTTCTTC
clone_size: -; j_call: TRBJ2-2; v_call: TRBV5-1; d_call: -; cdr3_length: 15; cdr3_aa: CASSLEQVDTGELFF; cdr3_nt: TGCGCCAGCAGCTTGGAACAGGTTGACACCGGGGAGCTGTTTTTT
clone_size: -; j_call: TRBJ2-1; v_call: TRBV7-3; d_call: TRBD2; cdr3_length: 16; cdr3_aa: CASSQRLAGDYNEQFF; cdr3_nt: TGTGCCAGCAGCCAACGACTAGCGGGAGACTACAATGAGCAGTTCTTC
clone_size: -; j_call: TRBJ2-2; v_call: TRBV7-9; d_call: TRBD1; cdr3_length: 19; cdr3_aa: CASSPLRDRAFANTGELFF; cdr3_nt: TGTGCCAGCAGCCCCCTCCGGGACAGGGCATTCGCGAACACCGGTGAGCTGTTTTTT
clone_size: -; j_call: TRBJ2-1; v_call: TRBV4-2; d_call: -; cdr3_length: 14; cdr3_aa: CASSQVGGVHEQFF; cdr3_nt: TGTGCCAGCAGCCAAGTAGGAGGGGTGCATGAGCAGTTCTTC